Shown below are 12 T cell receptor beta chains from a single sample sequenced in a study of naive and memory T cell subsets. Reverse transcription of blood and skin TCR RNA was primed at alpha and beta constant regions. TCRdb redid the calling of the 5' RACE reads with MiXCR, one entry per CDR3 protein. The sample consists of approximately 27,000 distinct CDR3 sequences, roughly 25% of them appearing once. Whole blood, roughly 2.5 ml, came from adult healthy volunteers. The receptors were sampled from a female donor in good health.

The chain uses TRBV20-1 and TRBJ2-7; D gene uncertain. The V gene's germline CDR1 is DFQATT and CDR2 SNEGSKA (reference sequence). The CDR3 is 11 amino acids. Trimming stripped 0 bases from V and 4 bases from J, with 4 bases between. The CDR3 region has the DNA TGCAGTGCTAGAGATAGTTACGAGCAGTACTTC. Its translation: CSARDSYEQYF.

The CDR3 DNA reads as TGTGCCAGCAGCTTGGCGGGAGCCCCCACCGGGGAGCTGTTTTTT. Amino acid sequence: CASSLAGAPTGELFF. The J gene is TRBJ2-2, the V gene TRBV5-6, with a weak D call TRBD2 (6 bases). V lost 0 bases, J lost 4 bases, and 10 bases lay in between. This CDR3 has 15 residues. From germline, CDR1 is SGHDT and CDR2 YYEEEE. Together with reference TRBV5-6 and TRBJ2-2, the CDR3 gives the full variable domain: DAGVTQSPTHLIKTRGQQVTLRCSPKSGHDTVSWYQQALGQGPQFIFQYYEEEERQRGNFPDRFSGHQFPNYSSELNVNALLLGDSALYLCASSLAGAPTGELFFGEGSRLTVL.

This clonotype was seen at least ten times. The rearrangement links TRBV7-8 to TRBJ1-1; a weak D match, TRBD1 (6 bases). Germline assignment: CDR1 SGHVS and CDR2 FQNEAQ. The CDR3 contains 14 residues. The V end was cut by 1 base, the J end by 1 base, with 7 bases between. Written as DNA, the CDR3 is TGTGCCAGCAGCTTAGGGGGGCAGAACACTGAAGCTTTCTTT. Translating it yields CASSLGGQNTEAFF.

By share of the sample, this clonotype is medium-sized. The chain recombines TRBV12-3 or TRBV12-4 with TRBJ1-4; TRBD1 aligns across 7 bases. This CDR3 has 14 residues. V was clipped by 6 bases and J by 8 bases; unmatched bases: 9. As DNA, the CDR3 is TGTGCCAGCAGCCTAGGGGGCACCGGCGAAAAACTGTTTTTT. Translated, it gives CASSLGGTGEKLFF.

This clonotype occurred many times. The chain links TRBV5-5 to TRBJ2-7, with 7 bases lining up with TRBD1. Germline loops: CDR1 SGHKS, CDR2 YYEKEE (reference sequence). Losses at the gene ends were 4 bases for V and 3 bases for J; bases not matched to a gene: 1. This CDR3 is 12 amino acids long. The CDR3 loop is CASSRDSYEQYF. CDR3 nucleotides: TGTGCCAGCAGCCGGGACAGCTACGAGCAGTACTTC.

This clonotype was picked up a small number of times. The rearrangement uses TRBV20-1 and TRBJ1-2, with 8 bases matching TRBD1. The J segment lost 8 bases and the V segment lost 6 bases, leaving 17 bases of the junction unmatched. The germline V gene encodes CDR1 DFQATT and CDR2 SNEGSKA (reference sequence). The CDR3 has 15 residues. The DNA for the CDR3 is TGCAGTGCGGAAGGACAGGGTAAAAAAGTGCGAGGCTACACCTTC. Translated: CSAEGQGKKVRGYTF.

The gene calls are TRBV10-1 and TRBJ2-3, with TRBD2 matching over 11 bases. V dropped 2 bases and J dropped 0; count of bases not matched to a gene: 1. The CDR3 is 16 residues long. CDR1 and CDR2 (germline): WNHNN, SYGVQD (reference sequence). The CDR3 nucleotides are TGCGCCAGCAGTGAGACTAGCGGGAGCAGCACAGATACGCAGTATTTT. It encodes CASSETSGSSTDTQYF.

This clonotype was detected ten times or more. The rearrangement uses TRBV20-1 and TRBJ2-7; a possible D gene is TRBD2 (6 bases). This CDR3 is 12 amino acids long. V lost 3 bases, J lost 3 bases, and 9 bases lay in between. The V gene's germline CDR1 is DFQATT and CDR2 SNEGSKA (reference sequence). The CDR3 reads CSASGSFYEQYF. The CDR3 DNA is TGCAGTGCTAGCGGGAGCTTCTACGAGCAGTACTTC.

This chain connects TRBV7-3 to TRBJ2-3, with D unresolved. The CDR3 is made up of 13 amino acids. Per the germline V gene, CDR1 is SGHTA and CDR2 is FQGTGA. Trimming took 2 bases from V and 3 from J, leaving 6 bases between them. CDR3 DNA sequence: TGTGCCAGCAGCTTAGGGTTTACAGATACGCAGTATTTT. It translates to CASSLGFTDTQYF.

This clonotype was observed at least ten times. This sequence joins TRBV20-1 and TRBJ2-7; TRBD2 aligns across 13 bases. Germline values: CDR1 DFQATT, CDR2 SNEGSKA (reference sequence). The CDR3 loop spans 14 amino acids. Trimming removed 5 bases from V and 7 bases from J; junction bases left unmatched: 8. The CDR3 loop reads CSARGLAGVGEQYF. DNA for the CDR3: TGCAGTGCTCGCGGACTAGCGGGAGTCGGGGAGCAGTACTTC.

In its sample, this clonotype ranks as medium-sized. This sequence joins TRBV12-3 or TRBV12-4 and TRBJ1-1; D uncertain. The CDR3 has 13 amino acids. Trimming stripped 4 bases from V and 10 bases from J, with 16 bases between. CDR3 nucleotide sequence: TGTGCCAGCAGTTCCCGGAGGCGGATTGGAGCTTTCTTT. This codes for CASSSRRRIGAFF.

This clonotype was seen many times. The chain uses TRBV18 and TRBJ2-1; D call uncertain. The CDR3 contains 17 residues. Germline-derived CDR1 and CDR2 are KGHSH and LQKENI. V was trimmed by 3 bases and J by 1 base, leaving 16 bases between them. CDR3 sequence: CASSPSILPGSYNEQFF. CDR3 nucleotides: TGTGCCAGCTCACCCTCAATATTACCCGGATCCTACAATGAGCAGTTCTTC.